Below, 25 T cell receptor beta chains from the same sample are listed, as sequenced in a study of tumor T cells in aggressive B-cell lymphoma. Here immunoSEQ multiplex PCR was the method, and the copy in TCRdb shows in-frame clones only, minus some. The table lists a few thousand clones, over 90% of them singletons, with 3.5% to 4% in the top ten. Material for sequencing was tumor tissue. These TCRs come from an adult with diffuse large B cell lymphoma.

V is TRBV11-3 and J is TRBJ2-2, with TRBD2 matching 12 bases. Trimming cost V 1 base and J 10 bases; bases outside gene matches: 4. Per germline, CDR1 SGHNT and CDR2 YENEEA. This CDR3 has 15 residues. The CDR3 nucleotides are TGTGCCAGCAGCTTAGGACTAGCGGGAGACGTGGAGCTGTTTTTT. Protein: CASSLGLAGDVELFF.

This chain connects TRBV4-1 to TRBJ2-7; tentative D call: TRBD2 (5 bases). Germline CDR1 is MGHRA and CDR2 is YSYEKL. Trimming shortened V by 4 bases and J by 9 bases, and 13 bases separated the two germline ends. The length of the CDR3 is 12 residues. CDR3 sequence: CASSPGGRGQYF. CDR3 nucleotides: TGCGCCAGCAGCCCAGGTGGACGGGGGCAGTACTTC.

The V call is TRBV7-2, the J call TRBJ2-3; 7 nucleotides match TRBD2. The trim removed 6 bases at V and 6 bases at J, leaving 9 bases unmatched. Germline values: CDR1 SGHTA, CDR2 FQGNSA. The CDR3 consists of 14 residues. The CDR3 is CASRLARAGDTQYF. The CDR3 DNA reads as TGTGCCAGCAGACTAGCAAGAGCGGGGGATACGCAGTATTTT.

The chain recombines TRBV28 with TRBJ2-7; D is possibly TRBD2 (6 bases). CDR3 length: 13 residues. The ends were cut back, 2 bases at V and 7 bases at J, with 12 bases in the middle. Germline V gene data show CDR1 as MDHEN and CDR2 as SYDVKM. This chain's CDR3 is CASSLGGMGEQYF. Here the CDR3 DNA reads TGTGCCAGCAGTTTAGGCGGGATGGGTGAGCAGTACTTC.

This clone appeared once. The chain is built from TRBV19 and TRBJ2-7; TRBD1 aligns across 7 bases. The CDR3 runs to 14 residues. V was clipped by 3 bases and J by 3 bases; unmatched bases: 5. The germline V gene encodes CDR1 LNHDA and CDR2 SQIVND (reference sequence). CDR3 DNA sequence: TGTGCCAGTAGTATGCAAGGGGGCCTCTACGAGCAGTACTTC. Amino acids: CASSMQGGLYEQYF.

The chain uses TRBV10-3 and TRBJ2-7, with 10 bases that match TRBD2. V lost 4 bases and J lost 3; bases outside the gene matches: 0. This CDR3 contains 13 residues. From germline, CDR1 is ENHRY and CDR2 SYGVKD. The CDR3 reads CAISGLAGYEQYF. DNA of the CDR3: TGTGCCATCAGTGGACTAGCGGGCTACGAGCAGTACTTC.

The V and J genes are TRBV14 and TRBJ2-1; a weak D match, TRBD1 (6 bases). Deletions cut 5 bases from V and 10 bases from J, with 21 bases between. This CDR3 is built from 15 residues. CDR1 and CDR2 from the germline V gene are SGHDN and FVKESK. The CDR3 loop is CASSKPRIGGSEQFF. As DNA, the CDR3 is TGTGCCAGCAGCAAACCTCGGATAGGGGGTAGCGAGCAGTTCTTC.

This sequence joins TRBV19 and TRBJ1-2; D gene uncertain. Trimming took 3 bases from V and 4 from J, leaving 12 bases between them. The germline CDR1 and CDR2 sequences are LNHDA and SQIVND (reference sequence). This CDR3 region has 14 residues. The CDR3 protein is CASSMGVGRYGYTF. For the CDR3, the DNA is TGTGCCAGTAGTATGGGAGTAGGGCGCTATGGCTACACCTTC.

In this sample, this clone turned up once. The chain combines TRBV18 with TRBJ1-1; 7 nucleotides match TRBD1. This CDR3 comprises 15 residues. The V segment lost 0 bases and the J segment 1 base; nucleotides outside the gene matches: 2. Germline CDR1 KGHSH, CDR2 LQKENI. This chain's CDR3 is CASSPPQGGNTEAFF. For the CDR3, the DNA is TGTGCCAGCTCACCACCCCAGGGGGGGAACACTGAAGCTTTCTTT.

V is TRBV18 and J is TRBJ1-4; 11 positions agree with TRBD1. This CDR3 spans 14 amino acids. Germline V CDR1 and CDR2: KGHSH, LQKENI. Unmatched junction bases numbered 3, after V lost 4 bases and J lost 8 bases. This CDR3 reads CASSQDRGQEKLFF. The CDR3 DNA is TGTGCCAGCTCACAGGACAGGGGGCAAGAAAAACTGTTTTTT.

The chain has TRBV5-4 and TRBJ2-7, with 10 positions matching TRBD2. The V and J ends lost 1 base and 4 bases, in that order; junction bases with no gene match: 5. The CDR3 runs 15 residues. Germline CDR1 SGHNT, CDR2 YYREEE (reference sequence). DNA of the CDR3: TGTGCCAGCAGCTTGAGAGCGGGAGGGGCATACGAGCAGTACTTC. It specifies CASSLRAGGAYEQYF.

The rearrangement uses TRBV21-1 and TRBJ2-1; the table names TRBD2, a call not compared with the DNA. TRBV21-1 corresponds to a pseudogene. This CDR3 spans 14 amino acids. CDR3 residues: CASSKLNGYNEQFF. The CDR3 DNA follows: TGTGCCAGCAGCAAACTCAACGGTTACAATGAGCAGTTCTTC.

This sequence joins TRBV29-1 and TRBJ2-1, with 8 bases lining up with TRBD2. From germline, CDR1 is SQVTM and CDR2 ANQGSEA. This CDR3 comprises 16 residues. V lost 6 bases, J lost 5 bases, and 15 bases stayed unmatched. The CDR3 here is CSVYTMSGLDDNEQFF. The CDR3 bases are TGCAGCGTGTACACCATGTCGGGACTAGACGACAATGAGCAGTTCTTC.

This chain links TRBV7-2 with TRBJ1-5, with D maybe TRBD1 (6 bases). The V and J ends lost 5 bases and 7 bases respectively, with 15 bases between them. CDR3 size: 14 residues. CDR1 and CDR2 from the germline V gene are SGHTA and FQGNSA. CDR3 sequence: CASSRDTGGQPQHF. The DNA of the CDR3 is TGTGCCAGCAGCCGAGACACGGGGGGCCAGCCCCAGCATTTT.

The chain has TRBV27 and TRBJ2-3; 7 bases match TRBD2. Germline CDR1 MNHEY, CDR2 SMNVEV (reference sequence). After removal of 4 bases from V and 4 bases from J, the junction contained 8 bases not matched to a gene. This CDR3 has 15 amino acids. CDR3 sequence reads: CASSSPSGGADTQYF. The CDR3 DNA is TGTGCCAGCAGTTCCCCTAGCGGAGGGGCAGATACGCAGTATTTT.

The rearrangement uses TRBV7-8 and TRBJ2-7; D perhaps matches TRBD2 (5 bases). Trimming left V 5 bases short and J 4 bases short, with 21 bases between. CDR1 SGHVS and CDR2 FQNEAQ come from the germline V gene. The CDR3 is 16 amino acids. This chain's CDR3 is CASSPKPSREPYEQYF. Here the CDR3 DNA reads TGTGCCAGCAGCCCCAAACCCAGTAGGGAGCCGTACGAGCAGTACTTC. Full variable domain (missing parts from reference TRBV7-8 and TRBJ2-7): GAGVSQSPRYKVAKRGQDVALRCDPISGHVSLFWYQQALGQGPEFLTYFQNEAQLDKSGLPSDRFFAERPEGSVSTLKIQRTQQEDSAVYLCASSPKPSREPYEQYFGPGTRLTVT.

The V call is TRBV19, the J call TRBJ2-3; D unclear. The CDR3 sequence is 15 residues long. The germline V and J ends were trimmed by 1 base and 0 bases, with 8 bases remaining between them. Germline V gene lookup returns CDR1 LNHDA and CDR2 SQIVND (reference sequence). This CDR3 reads CASSIGGSSTDTQYF. CDR3 nucleotide sequence: TGTGCCAGTAGTATAGGAGGCAGTAGCACAGATACGCAGTATTTT. The full variable domain, in which reference TRBV19 and TRBJ2-3 provide the parts outside the CDR3, is DGGITQSPKYLFRKEGQNVTLSCEQNLNHDAMYWYRQDPGQGLRLIYYSQIVNDFQKGDIAEGYSVSREKKESFPLTVTSAQKNPTAFYLCASSIGGSSTDTQYFGPGTRLTVL.

The rearrangement uses TRBV18 and TRBJ2-2, with 8 bases identical to TRBD2. The germline CDR1 and CDR2 sequences are KGHSH and LQKENI. Trimming at V came to 6 bases and at J to 4 bases, leaving 7 bases not matched to a gene. The CDR3 contains 15 residues. The CDR3 region has the DNA TGTGCCAGCTCCACCGGGAGGGGGAGCACCGGGGAGCTGTTTTTT. It specifies CASSTGRGSTGELFF.

V gene TRBV7-6 combines with J gene TRBJ2-6; D gene uncertain. V lost 5 bases to trimming and J lost 5 bases, with 25 bases between them. Germline V gene lookup returns CDR1 SGHVS and CDR2 FNYEAQ. This CDR3 has 19 amino acids. DNA of the CDR3: TGTGCCAGCAGCACCGTGTTTGAATCTCACAAAAGTCGGGCCAACGTCCTGACTTTC. Translation: CASSTVFESHKSRANVLTF.

The rearrangement links TRBV7-6 to TRBJ2-1; 8 bases agree with TRBD2. Losses at the gene ends were 5 bases for V and 5 bases for J; bases not matched to a gene: 11. CDR3 length: 16 amino acids. Germline-derived CDR1 and CDR2 are SGHVS and FNYEAQ. The CDR3 protein is CASSLDAGGRNNEQFF. The DNA for the CDR3 is TGTGCCAGCAGCCTCGACGCGGGGGGCCGAAACAATGAGCAGTTCTTC.

V gene TRBV20-1 combines with J gene TRBJ1-2; no clear D gene. The CDR3 has 11 residues. V dropped 2 bases and J dropped 7 bases, with 8 bases sitting between them. The germline gives CDR1 DFQATT, CDR2 SNEGSKA (reference sequence). This CDR3 reads CSARLLSGYTF. The CDR3 DNA is TGCAGTGCTAGATTACTGAGTGGCTACACCTTC.

The chain recombines TRBV29-1 with TRBJ2-1; 14 nucleotides align to TRBD2. The trim removed 5 bases at V and 9 bases at J, leaving 9 bases unmatched. Germline V gives CDR1 SQVTM, CDR2 ANQGSEA. The length of the CDR3 is 15 residues. Here the CDR3 DNA reads TGCAGCGTTAATTCTTTGGGACTAGCGGGAGCTGAGCAGTTCTTC. Residues: CSVNSLGLAGAEQFF.

The genes are TRBV19 and TRBJ2-7; 7 positions agree with TRBD1. V trimming: 3 bases; J trimming: 4 bases; junction bases outside the gene matches: 6. This CDR3 has 14 amino acids. Germline V gene sequence: CDR1 LNHDA, CDR2 SQIVND (reference sequence). In DNA, the CDR3 is TGTGCCAGTAGTATGTTCGTGACAGGGTACGAGCAGTACTTC. Protein sequence: CASSMFVTGYEQYF.

This rearrangement joins TRBV30 to TRBJ2-5; TRBD1 matches 7 bases. The CDR3 is 20 residues long. Trimming removed 0 bases from V and 0 bases from J; junction bases left unmatched: 19. The germline CDR1 and CDR2 sequences are GTSNPN and SVGIG (reference sequence). The CDR3 here is CAWSVRPGTASYGYQETQYF. For the CDR3, the DNA is TGTGCCTGGAGTGTACGCCCCGGGACAGCGTCCTACGGCTACCAAGAGACCCAGTACTTC.

The chain couples TRBV19 to TRBJ2-7; D is possibly TRBD2 (6 bases). Trimming pared 3 bases from V and 9 bases from J, leaving 15 bases between. The CDR3 runs 13 residues. Germline V gene lookup returns CDR1 LNHDA and CDR2 SQIVND (reference sequence). CDR3 region: CASSIAGRRGQYF. CDR3 DNA sequence: TGTGCCAGTAGTATTGCGGGACGGCGGGGGCAGTACTTC.